The 25 T cell receptor beta chains below all came from one sample that was sequenced in a study of PD-L1 blockade in urothelial cancer. Libraries were prepared by immunoSEQ multiplex PCR; TCRdb keeps only in-frame clonotypes and omits some of them. The sample has 100,000 to 150,000 clones, roughly 80% seen once. Time point noted: pretreatment peripheral blood. Sequencing was performed on PBMCs, taken around atezolizumab (anti-PD-L1) treatment. The source is a man in his forties or fifties with urothelial cancer.

This chain uses TRBV19 with TRBJ2-7; the match to TRBD2 covers 9 bases. The germline gives CDR1 LNHDA, CDR2 SQIVND (reference sequence). The CDR3 is 13 amino acids. V trimming: 3 bases; J trimming: 3 bases; junction bases outside the gene matches: 0. The CDR3 loop reads CASSMTSGYEQYF. The DNA of the CDR3 is TGTGCCAGTAGTATGACTAGCGGCTACGAGCAGTACTTC.

The chain combines TRBV7-3 with TRBJ2-1, with TRBD2 matching 7 bases. CDR1 is SGHTA, CDR2 FQGTGA, per germline. The CDR3 has 17 residues. V was pared by 4 bases and J by 1 base, with 10 bases of the junction left unmatched. The CDR3 DNA follows: TGTGCCAGCAGCTCCCGGGAAGGAGCGGGATCCTACAATGAGCAGTTCTTC. Translation: CASSSREGAGSYNEQFF.

The gene calls are TRBV6-7 and TRBJ2-5; 10 bases align to TRBD2. TRBV6-7 is an open reading frame whose function is uncertain. The CDR3 is made up of 19 amino acids. The J segment lost 0 bases and the V segment lost 6 bases, leaving 16 bases of the junction unmatched. CDR3: CASRKQTGTSEPHQETQYF. The CDR3 DNA reads as TGTGCCAGCAGAAAACAGACCGGGACTAGCGAGCCCCACCAAGAGACCCAGTACTTC.

This chain's CDR3 is CASSPIDRGLITGELFF. DNA for the CDR3: TGTGCCAGCAGCCCCATCGACAGGGGGCTCATCACCGGGGAGCTGTTTTTT. This rearrangement joins TRBV14 to TRBJ2-2; TRBD1 matches 10 bases. Trimming removed 4 bases from V and 4 bases from J; junction bases left unmatched: 9. The CDR3 is 17 residues long. The germline V gene encodes CDR1 SGHDN and CDR2 FVKESK. The full variable domain, in which reference TRBV14 and TRBJ2-2 provide the parts outside the CDR3, is EAGVTQFPSHSVIEKGQTVTLRCDPISGHDNLYWYRRVMGKEIKFLLHFVKESKQDESGMPNNRFLAERTGGTYSTLKVQPAELEDSGVYFCASSPIDRGLITGELFFGEGSRLTVL.

Remarks on this clone: Sequence at one end of the junction differs from germline and may be a read error. The chain employs TRBV10-3 and TRBJ2-5, with 9 bases fitting TRBD2. The CDR3 runs 20 residues. Germline V CDR1 and CDR2: ENHRY, SYGVKD. The DNA of the CDR3 is TGTGCCATCAGTGAGTCCCCGACTAGCGGCAACCGTATACCTCAAGGGACCCAGTACTTC. Its protein is CAISESPTSGNRIPQGTQYF.

This chain joins TRBV28 and TRBJ2-1; tentative D call: TRBD1 (5 bases). The CDR3 contains 12 residues. Per the germline V gene, CDR1 is MDHEN and CDR2 is SYDVKM. Between the trimmed V and J ends, which lost 6 bases and 7 bases, there was a span of 10 bases. The CDR3: CASRGAGNEQFF. CDR3 bases: TGTGCCAGCAGAGGGGCTGGGAATGAGCAGTTCTTC.

V and J are TRBV28 and TRBJ2-5, with 9 bases aligning to TRBD2. Germline loops: CDR1 MDHEN, CDR2 SYDVKM. With V trimmed by 5 bases and J by 3 bases, 4 bases remained unmatched. The CDR3 is 14 residues long. This chain's CDR3 is CASSRAGGKETQYF. CDR3 DNA: TGTGCCAGCAGTAGGGCGGGAGGGAAAGAGACCCAGTACTTC.

This chain connects TRBV18 to TRBJ2-1; TRBD2 aligns across 7 bases. Germline lookup yields CDR1 KGHSH and CDR2 LQKENI. The CDR3 spans 17 residues. The J segment lost 3 bases and the V segment lost 3 bases, leaving 11 bases of the junction unmatched. The CDR3 DNA reads TGTGCCAGCTCACCCCGACTAGCCCGGGATATCTACAATGAGCAGTTCTTC. It is translated as CASSPRLARDIYNEQFF.

This clone appeared once. The chain links TRBV7-2 to TRBJ1-3, with 9 positions matching TRBD1. Germline V gene lookup returns CDR1 SGHTA and CDR2 FQGNSA. The trim removed 1 base at V and 2 bases at J, leaving 3 bases unmatched. CDR3 length: 16 amino acids. The CDR3 DNA is TGTGCCAGCAGCTTAGTCCGGACAGGGGCTGGAAACACCATATATTTT. Protein: CASSLVRTGAGNTIYF.

This chain uses TRBV28 with TRBJ1-2, with a possible D match to TRBD1 (6 bases). V gave up 3 bases and J gave up 2 bases, with 16 bases separating them. Germline V gene sequence: CDR1 MDHEN, CDR2 SYDVKM. The CDR3 totals 16 residues. The CDR3 DNA reads TGTGCCAGCAGTTTTGGAGGAAGGGGACAAAACTATGGCTACACCTTC. Residues: CASSFGGRGQNYGYTF.

The gene calls are TRBV7-3 and TRBJ2-3; D perhaps matches TRBD2 (6 bases). CDR1 is SGHTA and CDR2 is FQGTGA in the germline V gene. Trimming stripped 3 bases from V and 2 bases from J, with 12 bases between. The CDR3 covers 15 residues. CDR3 nucleotide sequence: TGTGCCAGCAGCTTCGGGGGAGGTTCCACAGATACGCAGTATTTT. Translating it yields CASSFGGGSTDTQYF. Combining the CDR3 with reference TRBV7-3 and TRBJ2-3 gives the whole variable domain GAGVSQTPSNKVTEKGKYVELRCDPISGHTALYWYRQSLGQGPEFLIYFQGTGAADDSGLPNDRFFAVRPEGSVSTLKIQRTERGDSAVYLCASSFGGGSTDTQYFGPGTRLTVL.

The CDR3 DNA sequence: TGTGCCAGCAGCCAAGAAGGGGGTTTTCGGAATGAGCAGTTCTTC. Its protein is CASSQEGGFRNEQFF. The chain uses TRBV16 and TRBJ2-1; D is perhaps TRBD1 (6 bases). The CDR3 has 15 residues. The ends were cut back, 2 bases at V and 7 bases at J, with 15 bases in the middle. CDR1 is KGHSY, CDR2 FQNENV, per germline. Complete variable domain (other parts from reference TRBV16 and TRBJ2-1): GEEVAQTPKHLVRGEGQKAKLYCAPIKGHSYVFWYQQVLKNEFKFLISFQNENVFDETGMPKERFSAKCLPNSPCSLEIQATKLEDSAVYFCASSQEGGFRNEQFFGPGTRLTVL.

This chain connects TRBV19 to TRBJ1-6; 8 nucleotides line up with TRBD1. Trimming took 9 bases from V and 4 from J; bases not matched to a gene: 5. CDR3 length: 14 amino acids. The V gene's germline CDR1 is LNHDA and CDR2 SQIVND (reference sequence). CDR3 sequence reads: CASDGTGYNSPLHF. The CDR3 DNA is TGTGCCAGCGACGGGACAGGTTATAATTCACCCCTCCACTTT.

In this sample, this clone turned up a few times. This chain links TRBV4-2 with TRBJ2-5, with TRBD2 matching over 11 bases. CDR3 size: 20 residues. Germline V gives CDR1 LGHNA, CDR2 YNFKEQ. The ends lost 2 bases at V and 4 bases at J; junction bases unmatched: 18. This CDR3 reads CASSQNRGRIAGGPGETQYF. The CDR3, as DNA: TGTGCCAGCAGCCAAAACAGGGGGCGGATAGCGGGAGGGCCGGGAGAGACCCAGTACTTC.

This clone has just a few counts. Here the CDR3 DNA reads TGTGCCAGCAGCTTAGGGGGGGACAGCCCGTACGAGCAGTACTTC. Amino acid sequence: CASSLGGDSPYEQYF. This chain links TRBV7-8 with TRBJ2-7, with D possibly matching TRBD1 (7 bases). The CDR3 is 15 amino acids. Germline CDR1 is SGHVS and CDR2 is FQNEAQ. The V and J ends lost 1 base and 4 bases respectively, with 14 bases between them.

The chain employs TRBV6-4 and TRBJ1-6; 9 bases align to TRBD1. Germline V lookup: CDR1 MRHNA, CDR2 SNTAGT. The CDR3 has 14 amino acids. V lost 6 bases to trimming and J lost 6 bases; unmatched junction nucleotides: 3. The CDR3 DNA reads as TGTGCCAGCAGGACAGGGGGAGGTAATTCACCCCTCCACTTT. Its translation: CASRTGGGNSPLHF.

V usage is TRBV11-2 and J usage is TRBJ2-7; 9 bases are a match to TRBD2. This CDR3 has 14 residues. After removal of 5 bases from V and 5 bases from J, the junction contained 7 bases not matched to a gene. Germline CDR1 and CDR2: SGHAT and FQNNGV. The CDR3 loop reads CASSALLAGDEQYF. The CDR3, as DNA: TGTGCCAGCAGCGCCCTTTTAGCGGGAGACGAGCAGTACTTC.

The chain links TRBV2 to TRBJ2-5, with 8 bases fitting TRBD1. The CDR3 loop spans 16 amino acids. After removal of 5 bases from V and 2 bases from J, the junction contained 10 bases not matched to a gene. Per the germline V gene, CDR1 is SNHLY and CDR2 is FYNNEI. The CDR3 protein is CASSPGRGRAQETQYF. The CDR3 bases are TGTGCCAGCAGTCCTGGCAGGGGGCGGGCGCAAGAGACCCAGTACTTC.

The V and J genes are TRBV5-6 and TRBJ2-5; TRBD1 is a possible D gene (5 bases). Trimming took off 6 bases at V and 0 bases at J, with 9 bases between the two ends. CDR1 is SGHDT and CDR2 is YYEEEE in the germline V gene. The CDR3 covers 13 residues. CDR3 sequence reads: CASTRQNQETQYF. The CDR3 nucleotides read TGTGCCAGCACACGACAGAACCAAGAGACCCAGTACTTC.

The chain employs TRBV6-1 and TRBJ2-7, with D unresolved. CDR1 and CDR2 (germline): MNHNS, SASEGT. V was shortened by 4 bases and J by 2 bases, with 9 bases between the two germline ends. The CDR3 is made up of 13 amino acids. Here the CDR3 DNA reads TGTGCCAGCAGTGCCCACGCGGCCTACGAGCAGTACTTC. It is translated as CASSAHAAYEQYF.

The chain recombines TRBV5-1 with TRBJ2-7; TRBD1 is a possible D gene (6 bases). The CDR3 contains 13 residues. Deletions cut 1 base from V and 2 bases from J, with 7 bases between. Germline-derived CDR1 and CDR2 are SGHRS and YFSETQ. CDR3 sequence: CASSLQGTYEQYF. The DNA of the CDR3 is TGCGCCAGCAGCTTGCAGGGGACCTACGAGCAGTACTTC.

This chain connects TRBV6-6 to TRBJ2-1; possibly TRBD2 for D (5 bases). Germline loops: CDR1 MNHNY, CDR2 SVGAGI (reference sequence). Trimming cost V 4 bases and J 7 bases, with 11 bases left between them. The CDR3 length is 13 residues. The chain's CDR3 is CASSSDYLNEQFF. The CDR3 coding sequence is TGTGCCAGCAGTTCTGACTATCTTAATGAGCAGTTCTTC.

This chain links TRBV6-1 with TRBJ1-1; D is ambiguous. Trimming cost V 8 bases and J 4 bases, with 17 bases left between them. CDR1 and CDR2 (germline): MNHNS, SASEGT. The CDR3 sequence is 14 residues long. The CDR3 loop is CASALPGVPTEAFF. In DNA form, the CDR3 reads TGTGCCAGCGCCTTACCGGGAGTACCCACTGAAGCTTTCTTT.

This sequence joins TRBV7-2 and TRBJ1-3; D gene unclear. Germline CDR1 and CDR2: SGHTA and FQGNSA. V dropped 1 base and J dropped 3 bases, with 4 bases sitting between them. This CDR3 has 13 residues. The DNA of the CDR3 is TGTGCCAGCAGCTTAGGTCTTGGAAACACCATATATTTT. It specifies CASSLGLGNTIYF.

The chain uses TRBV30 and TRBJ1-5; 7 bases are a match to TRBD1. Germline trimming cut 7 bases from V and 0 bases from J; bases unmatched to any gene: 12. From germline, CDR1 is GTSNPN and CDR2 SVGIG (reference sequence). The CDR3 has 16 amino acids. The CDR3 loop reads CAFSLRTGLSNQPQHF. The CDR3 DNA reads TGTGCCTTCAGCCTTCGGACAGGCCTTAGCAATCAGCCCCAGCATTTT. The full variable domain, completed using reference TRBV30 and TRBJ1-5, is SQTIHQWPATLVQPVGSPLSLECTVEGTSNPNLYWYRQAAGRGLQLLFYSVGIGQISSEVPQNLSASRPQDRQFILSSKKLLLSDSGFYLCAFSLRTGLSNQPQHFGDGTRLSIL.